The 2 T cell receptor beta chains below come from one sample, sequenced in a study of shared clonotypes between healthy human individuals. Using immunoSEQ multiplex PCR, the repertoire was profiled, and TCRdb retains in-frame clones only, with some absent. Of 1,500,000 or so clones detected, roughly 98.5% appear once; the ten largest clones hold 0.36%. Input material: naive CD4+ T cells sorted from blood. Sample subset: CD45RA+ positively selected. These receptor sequences come from a man under 40 in good health.

The genes are TRBV28 and TRBJ1-1, with D unresolved. This CDR3 spans 15 amino acids. Germline V CDR1 and CDR2: MDHEN, SYDVKM. V lost 6 bases and J lost 1, with 15 bases in between. The CDR3 sequence: CASSARGRANTEAFF. In DNA, the CDR3 is TGTGCCAGCAGCGCCCGCGGGAGGGCGAACACTGAAGCTTTCTTT.

The J gene is TRBJ2-1, the V gene TRBV7-2; 8 bases are a match to TRBD2. The CDR3 spans 16 residues. Germline CDR1 and CDR2: SGHTA and FQGNSA. V lost 5 bases to trimming and J lost 0 bases; unmatched junction nucleotides: 6. Written as DNA, the CDR3 is TGTGCCAGCAGCGCCCTAGCGGGTCGCTCCTACAATGAGCAGTTCTTC. It specifies CASSALAGRSYNEQFF.